A selection of T cell receptor beta chains follows, all from one sample in a study of blood T cell repertoires in COVID-19. The method was immunoSEQ multiplex PCR; TCRdb's version includes in-frame clones alone and lacks a portion of them. The table lists over 400,000 clones, about 88% of them singletons. Specimen: peripheral blood. The source of these receptors is a woman aged 45 to 65 with COVID-19, enrolled during active disease. The CDR3 runs from the conserved cysteine through the conserved F or W. A D gene is named only where the DNA matches it firmly. Clone size is stated in some rows and not others, as once, few, many or a class when expanded.

j_call: TRBJ2-7
v_call: TRBV6-5
clone_size: .
d_call: TRBD2
cdr3_nt: TGTGCCAGCAGGAATAGCGGGGGGGGATACGAGCAGTACTTC
cdr3_aa: CASRNSGGGYEQYF

j_call: TRBJ1-4
v_call: TRBV19
clone_size: .
d_call: .
cdr3_nt: TGTGCCAGTACCCCGATCAGGGGCGGCAAGGAAAAACTGTTTTTT
cdr3_aa: CASTPIRGGKEKLFF

j_call: TRBJ1-4
v_call: TRBV5-1
clone_size: .
d_call: TRBD1
cdr3_nt: TGCGCCAGCAGCTTAGGCCCTACAGGGGCTGGTGAAAAACTGTTTTTT
cdr3_aa: CASSLGPTGAGEKLFF

j_call: TRBJ2-7
v_call: TRBV30
clone_size: few
d_call: .
cdr3_nt: TGTGCCTGTTACAGGGGGGGGACCTACGAGCAGTACTTC
cdr3_aa: CACYRGGTYEQYF

j_call: TRBJ2-1
v_call: TRBV9
clone_size: .
d_call: TRBD2
cdr3_nt: TGTGCCTCCACTAGCGGGGGGACCCAATCCTACAATGAGCAGTTCTTC
cdr3_aa: CASTSGGTQSYNEQFF

j_call: TRBJ2-7
v_call: TRBV5-6
clone_size: .
d_call: .
cdr3_nt: TGTGCCAGCAGCCTAGACAGGAGCCCCTACGAGCAGTACTTC
cdr3_aa: CASSLDRSPYEQYF

j_call: TRBJ1-3
v_call: TRBV10-1
clone_size: .
d_call: .
cdr3_nt: TGCGCCACCGAAGAGAGAGCTACTGGGGGCTTAGGTGGAAACACCATATATTTT
cdr3_aa: CATEERATGGLGGNTIYF

j_call: TRBJ1-2
v_call: TRBV28
clone_size: .
d_call: TRBD1
cdr3_nt: TGTGCCAGCAGTTCCGGGACAGGGAAGACCTATGGCTACACCTTC
cdr3_aa: CASSSGTGKTYGYTF

j_call: TRBJ1-4
v_call: TRBV28
clone_size: .
d_call: .
cdr3_nt: TGTGCCAGCAGTTCGCCAGAAAGGGAGAATGAAAAACTGTTTTTT
cdr3_aa: CASSSPERENEKLFF

j_call: TRBJ1-2
v_call: TRBV29-1
clone_size: .
d_call: .
cdr3_nt: TGCAGCGCATCGGGACACGGGTATGGCTACACCTTC
cdr3_aa: CSASGHGYGYTF

j_call: TRBJ2-5
v_call: TRBV29-1
clone_size: .
d_call: .
cdr3_nt: TGCAGCGTTCGAGGGACTCCGGAGACCCAGTACTTC
cdr3_aa: CSVRGTPETQYF